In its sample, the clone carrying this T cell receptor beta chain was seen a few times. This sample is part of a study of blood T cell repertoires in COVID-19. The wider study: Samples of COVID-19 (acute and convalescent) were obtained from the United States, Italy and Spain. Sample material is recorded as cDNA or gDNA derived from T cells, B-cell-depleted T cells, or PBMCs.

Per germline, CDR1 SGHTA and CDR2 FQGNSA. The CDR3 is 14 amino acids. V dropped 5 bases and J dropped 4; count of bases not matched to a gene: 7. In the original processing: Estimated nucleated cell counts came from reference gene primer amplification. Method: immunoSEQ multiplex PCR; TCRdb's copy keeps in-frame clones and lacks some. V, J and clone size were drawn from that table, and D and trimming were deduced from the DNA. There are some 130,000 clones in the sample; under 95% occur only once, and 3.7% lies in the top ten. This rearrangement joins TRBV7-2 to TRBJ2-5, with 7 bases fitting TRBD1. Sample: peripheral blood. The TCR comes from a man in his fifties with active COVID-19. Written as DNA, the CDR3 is TGTGCCAGCAGCGTCGACAGGGAAAGAGAGACCCAGTACTTC. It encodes CASSVDRERETQYF.